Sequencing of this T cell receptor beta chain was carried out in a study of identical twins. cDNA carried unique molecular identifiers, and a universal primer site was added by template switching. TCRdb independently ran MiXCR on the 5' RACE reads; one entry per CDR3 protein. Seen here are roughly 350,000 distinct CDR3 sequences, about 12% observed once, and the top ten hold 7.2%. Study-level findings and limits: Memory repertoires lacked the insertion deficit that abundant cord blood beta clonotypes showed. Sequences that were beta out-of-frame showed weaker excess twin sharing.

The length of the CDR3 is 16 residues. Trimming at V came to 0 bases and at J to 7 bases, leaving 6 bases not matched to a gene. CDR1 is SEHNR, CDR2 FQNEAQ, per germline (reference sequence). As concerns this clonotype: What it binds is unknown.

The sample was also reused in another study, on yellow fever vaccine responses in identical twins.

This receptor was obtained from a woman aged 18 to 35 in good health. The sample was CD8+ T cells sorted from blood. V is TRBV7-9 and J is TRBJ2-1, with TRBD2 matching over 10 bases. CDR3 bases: TGTGCCAGCAGCTTAGCGGGGCAGCGGGAGGGAAATGAGCAGTTCTTC. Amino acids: CASSLAGQREGNEQFF.